The rows below give T cell receptor beta chains drawn from one sample of a study of blood T cell repertoires in COVID-19. Repertoires were generated with immunoSEQ multiplex PCR, while TCRdb's copy carries only in-frame clones and drops some. The data contain about 59,000 clones, approximately 80% of them singletons. Material for sequencing was peripheral blood. The receptors originated from a man aged 55 to 69 with acute or convalescent COVID-19. Both conserved end residues are part of each CDR3. The order of the fields is CDR3 protein, J gene, V gene.

cdr3_aa: CASSLAGTPGNTIYF
j_call: TRBJ1-3
v_call: TRBV11-3

cdr3_aa: CASSQTGYGYTF
j_call: TRBJ1-2
v_call: TRBV3-1/TRBV3-2

cdr3_aa: CASSVATRRRGGTDTQYF
j_call: TRBJ2-3
v_call: TRBV9

cdr3_aa: CASSLTGPWDEQFF
j_call: TRBJ2-1
v_call: TRBV5-1

cdr3_aa: CASSSAQGGGDEQYF
j_call: TRBJ2-7
v_call: TRBV6-5

cdr3_aa: CAIMGGTNYGYTF
j_call: TRBJ1-2
v_call: TRBV28

cdr3_aa: CASSQDRTTFSIRYF
j_call: TRBJ2-3
v_call: TRBV3-1/TRBV3-2

cdr3_aa: CASSGGSLLTDTQYF
j_call: TRBJ2-3
v_call: TRBV28

cdr3_aa: CSAADGDRQYF
j_call: TRBJ2-7
v_call: TRBV20-1

cdr3_aa: CASSSKGGAQGYTF
j_call: TRBJ1-2
v_call: TRBV5-1

cdr3_aa: CASSSLQVFNTEAFF
j_call: TRBJ1-1
v_call: TRBV6-5

cdr3_aa: CASSLWGGAITEAFF
j_call: TRBJ1-1
v_call: TRBV27

cdr3_aa: CASSYTRGFSGGAFF
j_call: TRBJ1-1
v_call: TRBV6-2/TRBV6-3

cdr3_aa: CASTGSTPGTDTQYF
j_call: TRBJ2-3
v_call: TRBV28

cdr3_aa: CASSMYSAAVGNTIYF
j_call: TRBJ1-3
v_call: TRBV19

cdr3_aa: CASLAGTPSRGYTF
j_call: TRBJ1-2
v_call: TRBV18

cdr3_aa: CASSLADGWRSYEQYF
j_call: TRBJ2-7
v_call: TRBV5-1

cdr3_aa: CASREVVSYGYTF
j_call: TRBJ1-2
v_call: TRBV6-5

cdr3_aa: CASGARVPAYEQYF
j_call: TRBJ2-7
v_call: TRBV5-1